This T cell receptor beta chain was documented in a study of cytomegalovirus exposure and HLA in healthy donors. As to this clone: Its antigen remains unidentified.

Amplification used 60 Vbeta primers and 13 Jbeta primers. TCRdb's copy holds only in-frame clones and misses some; the assay was immunoSEQ multiplex PCR. The sample carries more than 150,000 clones, about 80% recorded once. Whole-study findings and limits: Further analysis was carried out later, and it showed several of the most significant clusters appearing linked to common viral pathogens. According to the study, 180 or so TCR beta chains were cytomegalovirus-associated.

Trimming pared 1 base from V and 6 bases from J, leaving 21 bases between. Per germline, CDR1 SGHVS and CDR2 FQNEAQ. The CDR3 is 18 amino acids. The chain combines TRBV7-8 with TRBJ1-4; D gene ambiguous. The clonotype comes from a woman in her thirties in good health and CMV-seronegative. Sequenced sample: PBMCs. In DNA form, the CDR3 reads TGTGCCAGCAGCTTAGTTAGGTGGCGGGTCGGCCCTTATGAAAAACTGTTTTTT. This sequence encodes CASSLVRWRVGPYEKLFF.